This TCR beta chain was sequenced during a study of blood T cell repertoires in COVID-19. In the authors' methods: Reference gene primer amplification yielded estimated nucleated cell counts. Assay: immunoSEQ multiplex PCR; the TCRdb copy retains only in-frame clones and omits some. The DNA gave D and trimming, while V, J and clone size come from that table. The sample records over 200,000 clones, roughly 84% being singletons. The germline V gene encodes CDR1 GTSNPN and CDR2 SVGIG (reference sequence). The CDR3 is 13 residues long. V was shortened by 3 bases and J by 6 bases, with 14 bases between the two germline ends.

The receptor was isolated from a man aged 40-49 years with active or convalescent COVID-19. Sequencing used peripheral blood. The chain has TRBV30 and TRBJ1-2; D might be TRBD1 (5 bases). CDR3 sequence: CAWSQGFEDGYTF. The CDR3 DNA reads as TGTGCCTGGAGCCAGGGATTCGAGGATGGCTACACCTTC.